A single sample is the source of the 6 T cell receptor beta chains below, sequenced in a study of identifying expanded T cells in peripheral blood. Clones were sequenced by immunoSEQ multiplex PCR, and TCRdb holds only the in-frame ones, with some missing. The sample has around 120,000 clones; 80% to 90% are singletons. The specimen sequenced was blood. The receptors here all came from a person aged 18-69 years in good health.

The rearrangement uses TRBV4-2 and TRBJ2-7, with D perhaps matching TRBD2 (6 bases). V was shortened by 1 base and J by 2 bases, with 15 bases between the two germline ends. CDR1 and CDR2 (germline): LGHNA, YNFKEQ. CDR3 length equals 16 residues. The CDR3 DNA sequence: TGTGCCAGCAGCCAAGCGGCCAACGGGGGAACCTACGAGCAGTACTTC. This translates into CASSQAANGGTYEQYF.

The chain has TRBV6-5 and TRBJ2-2; D unclear. Between the trimmed V and J ends, which lost 2 bases and 6 bases, there was a span of 4 bases. Germline lookup yields CDR1 MNHEY and CDR2 SVGAGI. This CDR3 has 12 residues. CDR3 nucleotides: TGTGCCAGCAGTTACGGTCCCGGGGAGCTGTTTTTT. This gives the protein CASSYGPGELFF.

Only one count was recorded for this clone. The chain carries TRBV5-6 and TRBJ1-4; D may be TRBD1 (6 bases). The CDR3 is 15 residues long. In germline, CDR1 is SGHDT, CDR2 YYEEEE. The V end was cut by 2 bases, the J end by 5 bases, with 13 bases between. The CDR3 loop is CASSFGSGVNEKLFF. CDR3 nucleotide sequence: TGTGCCAGCAGCTTCGGGTCAGGGGTCAATGAAAAACTGTTTTTT.

The chain has TRBV2 and TRBJ2-7; the D gene could be TRBD1 or TRBD2 (5 bases each). Looked up from germline, CDR1 is SNHLY and CDR2 is FYNNEI. There are 12 residues in the CDR3. The V and J ends lost 6 bases and 5 bases respectively, with 11 bases between them. CDR3 sequence (DNA): TGTGCCAGCAGGGGACGGGTCCACGAGCAGTACTTC. It codes for CASRGRVHEQYF.

The chain recombines TRBV6-5 with TRBJ1-1; D is uncertain. The germline gives CDR1 MNHEY, CDR2 SVGAGI. V lost 2 bases to trimming and J lost 1 base, with 8 bases between them. CDR3 length: 14 residues. In DNA form, the CDR3 reads TGTGCCAGCAGTTACCAGTACAAGAACACTGAAGCTTTCTTT. Translated, it gives CASSYQYKNTEAFF.

The chain carries TRBV19 and TRBJ1-2; 8 nucleotides align to TRBD1. The CDR3 contains 15 residues. The V segment lost 5 bases and the J segment 5 bases; nucleotides outside the gene matches: 10. The germline V gene encodes CDR1 LNHDA and CDR2 SQIVND (reference sequence). CDR3 residues: CASSPYRGRGYGYTF. DNA for the CDR3: TGTGCCAGTAGTCCATACAGGGGGAGAGGGTATGGCTACACCTTC.